The 10 T cell receptor beta chains below all came from one sample that was sequenced in a study of T cell responses to AZD1222 COVID-19 vaccine. This table comes from immunoSEQ multiplex PCR, and its TCRdb copy is limited to in-frame clones, with some not included. The sample consists of about 200,000 clones, roughly 88% of them appearing once. Sample: peripheral blood, taken on day 0 of AZD1222 vaccination. Every receptor here comes from an adult in good health.

The chain carries TRBV4-3 and TRBJ2-3; either TRBD1 or TRBD2 may supply D (5 bases each). Germline CDR1 LGHNA, CDR2 YSLEER. The V and J ends lost 0 bases and 4 bases respectively, with 17 bases between them. This CDR3 comprises 17 residues. The DNA of the CDR3 is TGCGCCAGCAGCCAAGAAGGGACCAGGTTCATTCCAGATACGCAGTATTTT. Protein: CASSQEGTRFIPDTQYF.

The chain employs TRBV15 and TRBJ1-2; weak D call: TRBD1 (5 bases). The V end was cut by 0 bases, the J end by 5 bases, with 13 bases between. Germline CDR1 is LNHNV and CDR2 is YYDKDF (reference sequence). The CDR3 totals 15 residues. The CDR3 DNA follows: TGTGCCACCAGCAGAGATCGGGGAGGGGCATATGGCTACACCTTC. It codes for CATSRDRGGAYGYTF.

V is TRBV12-3 or TRBV12-4 and J is TRBJ1-2; D is unresolved. CDR3 length equals 12 residues. V lost 0 bases and J 8 bases, leaving 7 bases between the germline ends. CDR3 in amino acids: CASSLANAGYTF. CDR3 DNA sequence: TGTGCCAGCAGTTTAGCGAATGCCGGCTACACCTTC.

This chain joins TRBV6-1 and TRBJ1-5; D not certain. Germline V lookup: CDR1 MNHNS, CDR2 SASEGT. CDR3 length: 15 amino acids. Trimming left V 1 base short and J 0 bases short, with 7 bases between. The CDR3 sequence is CASSEDQASNQPQHF. The CDR3 DNA follows: TGTGCCAGCAGTGAAGACCAAGCTAGCAATCAGCCCCAGCATTTT.

The V gene is TRBV7-8, the J gene TRBJ1-2; a weak D match, TRBD1 (5 bases). This CDR3 spans 14 amino acids. Germline CDR1 SGHVS, CDR2 FQNEAQ. Deletions cut 0 bases from V and 8 bases from J, with 13 bases between. Written as DNA, the CDR3 is TGTGCCAGCAGCTTAGCTACGGGGGACGGAGGCTACACCTTC. Protein product: CASSLATGDGGYTF.

The rearrangement uses TRBV5-4 and TRBJ1-1, with TRBD1 matching over 7 bases. The ends lost 4 bases at V and 2 bases at J; junction bases unmatched: 5. This CDR3 spans 14 amino acids. Germline V gene sequence: CDR1 SGHNT, CDR2 YYREEE (reference sequence). CDR3 residues: CASSVGTDNTEAFF. The CDR3 coding sequence is TGTGCCAGCAGCGTCGGGACAGACAACACTGAAGCTTTCTTT. Drawing the rest from reference TRBV5-4 and TRBJ1-1, the complete variable domain is ETGVTQSPTHLIKTRGQQVTLRCSSQSGHNTVSWYQQALGQGPQFIFQYYREEENGRGNFPPRFSGLQFPNYSSELNVNALELDDSALYLCASSVGTDNTEAFFGQGTRLTVV.

This chain uses TRBV4-3 with TRBJ2-7; D gene ambiguous. This CDR3 region has 15 residues. Germline CDR1 and CDR2: LGHNA and YSLEER. The V gene lost 0 bases and the J gene lost 4 bases, with 13 bases spanning the gap. Written as DNA, the CDR3 is TGCGCCAGCAGCCAAGAGGCAGCTCTATTGTACGAGCAGTACTTC. Its translation: CASSQEAALLYEQYF.

A few counts support this clone. The chain recombines TRBV7-2 with TRBJ1-4; TRBD1 matches at 8 bases. Germline V gene data show CDR1 as SGHTA and CDR2 as FQGNSA. Trimming cost V 0 bases and J 11 bases; bases outside gene matches: 2. CDR3 size: 13 residues. The CDR3 loop is CASSLARGLKLFF. CDR3 in DNA: TGTGCCAGCAGCTTAGCCAGGGGGCTGAAACTGTTTTTT.

The chain links TRBV28 to TRBJ1-3, with TRBD1 as a possible D gene (5 bases). V was pared by 7 bases and J by 4 bases, with 11 bases between. The CDR3 is 13 residues long. Germline V gene lookup returns CDR1 MDHEN and CDR2 SYDVKM. For the CDR3, the DNA is TGTGCCAGCAAAAGGGGAGGCGGAAACACCATATATTTT. This gives the protein CASKRGGGNTIYF.

The J gene is TRBJ1-1, the V gene TRBV7-3, with D possibly TRBD1 on 5 matching bases. There are 15 residues in the CDR3. V gave up 2 bases and J gave up 0 bases, with 10 bases separating them. Germline V gene lookup returns CDR1 SGHTA and CDR2 FQGTGA. The CDR3 sequence: CASSLGGRMNTEAFF. As DNA, the CDR3 is TGTGCCAGCAGCTTAGGGGGACGAATGAACACTGAAGCTTTCTTT.